Included here is one T cell receptor (beta chain) sequence, with context. The antigen remains unidentified. In TCRdb, the RT-PCR reads were re-called with MiXCR into one record per CDR3 protein. The sample lists about 530,000 distinct CDR3 sequences, 13% occurring once. Germline CDR1 reads LGHNA; CDR2 reads YNFKEQ. The CDR3 is 17 amino acids. The ends lost 2 bases at V and 3 bases at J; junction bases unmatched: 9. The data belong to a study of response to subunit inactivated influenza vaccine. The study's findings and limits: The authors offered the suggestion that each seasonal influenza vaccination recruits few new T cells.

This sequence joins TRBV4-2 and TRBJ2-2, with 7 bases aligning to TRBD1. The source is a man aged 50 to 60 who received an inactivated influenza vaccine. Source: PBMCs from blood, taken around seven weeks after vaccination. The CDR3 region is CASSQPPQGQYTGELFF. The CDR3 DNA is TGTGCCAGCAGCCAACCCCCCCAGGGACAGTACACCGGGGAGCTGTTTTTT.